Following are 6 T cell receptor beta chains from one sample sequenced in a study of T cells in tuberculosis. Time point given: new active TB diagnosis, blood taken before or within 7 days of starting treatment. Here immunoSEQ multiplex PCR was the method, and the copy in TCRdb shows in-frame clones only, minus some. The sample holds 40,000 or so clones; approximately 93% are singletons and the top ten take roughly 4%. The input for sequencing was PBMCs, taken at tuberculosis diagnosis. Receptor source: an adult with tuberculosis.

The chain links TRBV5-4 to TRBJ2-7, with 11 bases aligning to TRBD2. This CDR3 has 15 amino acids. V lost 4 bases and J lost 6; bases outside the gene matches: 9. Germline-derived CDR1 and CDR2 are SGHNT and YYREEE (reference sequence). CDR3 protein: CASSRELAGATEQYF. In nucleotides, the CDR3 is TGTGCCAGCAGCAGGGAACTAGCGGGGGCTACCGAGCAGTACTTC.

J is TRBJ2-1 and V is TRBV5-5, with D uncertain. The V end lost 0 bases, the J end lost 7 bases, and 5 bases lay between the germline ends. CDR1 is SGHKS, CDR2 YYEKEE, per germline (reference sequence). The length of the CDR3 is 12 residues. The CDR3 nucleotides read TGTGCCAGCAGCTTGGCCGGGAATGAGCAGTTCTTC. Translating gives CASSLAGNEQFF.

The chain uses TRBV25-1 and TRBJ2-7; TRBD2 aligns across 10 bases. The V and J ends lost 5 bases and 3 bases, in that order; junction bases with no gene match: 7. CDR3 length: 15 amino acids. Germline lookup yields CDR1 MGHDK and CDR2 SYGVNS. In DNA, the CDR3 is TGTGCCAGCAGTCATCCTAGCGGGGGAGACTACGAGCAGTACTTC. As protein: CASSHPSGGDYEQYF.

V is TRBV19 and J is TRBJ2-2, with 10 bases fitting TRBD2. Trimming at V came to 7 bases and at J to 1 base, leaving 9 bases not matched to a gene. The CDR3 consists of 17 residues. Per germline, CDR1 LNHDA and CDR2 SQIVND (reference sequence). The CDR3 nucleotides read TGTGCCAGTAAACTAACTAGCGGGACCAGGAACACCGGGGAGCTGTTTTTT. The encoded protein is CASKLTSGTRNTGELFF.

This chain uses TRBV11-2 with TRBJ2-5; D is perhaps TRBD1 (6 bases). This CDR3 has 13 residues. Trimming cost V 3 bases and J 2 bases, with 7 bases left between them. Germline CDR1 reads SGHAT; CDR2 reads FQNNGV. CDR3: CASSFTGQETQYF. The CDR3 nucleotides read TGTGCCAGCAGCTTTACAGGGCAAGAGACCCAGTACTTC.

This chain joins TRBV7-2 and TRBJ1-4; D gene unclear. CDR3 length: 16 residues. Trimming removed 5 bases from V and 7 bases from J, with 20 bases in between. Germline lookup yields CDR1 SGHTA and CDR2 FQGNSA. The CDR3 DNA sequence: TGTGCCAGCAGCCGCGAAATACCATTGTACAGTGAAAAACTGTTTTTT. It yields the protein CASSREIPLYSEKLFF.